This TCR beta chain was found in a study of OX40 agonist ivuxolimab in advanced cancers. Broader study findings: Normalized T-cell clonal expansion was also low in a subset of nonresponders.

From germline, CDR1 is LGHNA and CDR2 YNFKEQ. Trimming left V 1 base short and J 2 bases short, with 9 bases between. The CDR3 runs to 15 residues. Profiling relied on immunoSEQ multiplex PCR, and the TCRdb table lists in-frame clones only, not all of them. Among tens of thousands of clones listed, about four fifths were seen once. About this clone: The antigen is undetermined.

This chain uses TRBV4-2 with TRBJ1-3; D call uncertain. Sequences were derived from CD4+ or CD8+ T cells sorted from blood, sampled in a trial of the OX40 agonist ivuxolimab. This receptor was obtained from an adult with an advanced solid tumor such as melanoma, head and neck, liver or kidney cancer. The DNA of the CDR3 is TGTGCCAGCAGCCAAGGTCTGGGGACTGGAAACACCATATATTTT. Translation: CASSQGLGTGNTIYF.